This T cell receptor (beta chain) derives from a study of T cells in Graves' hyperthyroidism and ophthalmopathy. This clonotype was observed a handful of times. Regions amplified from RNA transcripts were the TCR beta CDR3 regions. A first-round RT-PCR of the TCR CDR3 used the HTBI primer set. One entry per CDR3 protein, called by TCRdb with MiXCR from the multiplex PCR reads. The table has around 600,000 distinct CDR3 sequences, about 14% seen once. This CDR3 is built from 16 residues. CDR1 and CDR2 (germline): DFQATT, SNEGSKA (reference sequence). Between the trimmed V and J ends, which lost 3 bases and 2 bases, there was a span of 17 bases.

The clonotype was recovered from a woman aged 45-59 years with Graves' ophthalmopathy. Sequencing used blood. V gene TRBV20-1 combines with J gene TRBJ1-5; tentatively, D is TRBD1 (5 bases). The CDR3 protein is CSASEDSRTRNQPQHF. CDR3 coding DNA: TGCAGTGCTAGCGAAGACAGCCGGACCCGCAATCAGCCCCAGCATTTT.